This T cell receptor (beta chain) was profiled in a study of blood T cell repertoires in COVID-19. Only in-frame clones appear in the TCRdb table, and some are missing; sequencing was by immunoSEQ multiplex PCR. The sample has approximately 220,000 clones; around four fifths are singletons. The V gene's germline CDR1 is SGHDT and CDR2 YYEEEE. Trimming stripped 5 bases from V and 4 bases from J, with 16 bases between. CDR3 length equals 15 residues. Material for sequencing was peripheral blood. The J gene is TRBJ2-1, the V gene TRBV5-6, with D maybe TRBD2 (5 bases). This receptor was identified in a woman aged 40-49 years with active or convalescent COVID-19. In DNA form, the CDR3 reads TGTGCCAGCAGATTCGACTTACTAGGGTACAATGAGCAGTTCTTC. It codes for CASRFDLLGYNEQFF. The whole variable domain, filled in from reference TRBV5-6 and TRBJ2-1, reads DAGVTQSPTHLIKTRGQQVTLRCSPKSGHDTVSWYQQALGQGPQFIFQYYEEEERQRGNFPDRFSGHQFPNYSSELNVNALLLGDSALYLCASRFDLLGYNEQFFGPGTRLTVL.